This TCR beta chain was recovered during a study of T cell changes during pregnancy in multiple sclerosis. TCRdb's copy holds only in-frame clones and misses some; the assay was immunoSEQ multiplex PCR. Of tens of thousands of clones listed, over 90% are singletons. Trimming removed 0 bases from V and 6 bases from J, with 11 bases in between. This CDR3 comprises 15 residues. Germline CDR1 LGHNA, CDR2 YSLEER. The specimen comprised peripheral blood, sampled after pregnancy. The chain combines TRBV4-3 with TRBJ2-2, with TRBD2 as a possible D gene (6 bases). This receptor was identified in a female donor with multiple sclerosis, enrolled in a pregnancy study. In DNA, the CDR3 is TGCGCCAGCAGCCAAGATTGGCTAGCGTCCGGGGAGCTGTTTTTT. Amino acids: CASSQDWLASGELFF.